This T cell receptor (beta chain) stems from a study of blood T cells in healthy people across ages (dated by TCRdb to between 2014 and 2017). Turning to the overall study: In model experiments, template switching captured roughly one uniquely barcoded TCR beta cDNA molecule for every two T cells. Age-related changes in TCR beta repertoire diversity were measured in the study by deep sequencing normalized with unique cDNA molecular identifiers. The donors were divided into four age groups: young (average around 16 years), middle-aged (roughly 42), aged (approximately 62) and long-lived (82). To avoid experimental bias, donors of different ages were randomly spread across the sequencing lanes. Two additional independent replicas of 1 million unique cDNA reads from the same blood draw were analyzed for two donors (one aged 18 to 30 and one aged 80 or older). Study-level results and caveats: Total diversity estimates from one million sequenced T cells were considered lower bounds and underestimates. The percentage of naive T cells measured by flow cytometry correlated strongly with observed TCR beta diversity. Because the CMV infection status of the donors was unknown, age-related changes in expanded clonotypes may potentially have been confounded. Since profiling was done on bulk unsorted PBMCs, naive and antigen-experienced compartments could not be conclusively compared. Compared with the aged group, the long-lived group had more naive CD4+ T cells, fewer expanded clones and increased TCR diversity, a pattern suggesting age selection. As age increased, observed TCR beta diversity per million T cells dropped in a roughly linear way, and a significant reduction was already evident by age about 40.

From the germline V gene, CDR1 is MNHEY and CDR2 is SVGEGT. The CDR3 numbers 14 residues from cysteine through phenylalanine. Only the CDR3 DNA stays, 42 bases, in frame from base 1. Library preparation employed 5' RACE. Sequenced using an Illumina HiSeq 2500. A second PCR of about 6 to 11 cycles was run with a J-beta primer mix and a sample-barcoded 5' primer. A template-switch 5' adaptor carrying 12 random nucleotides introduced a unique molecular identifier onto each TCR beta cDNA molecule. Each sample yielded at least 3 million CDR3-containing paired-end reads. The Mint cDNA synthesis kit, primed by a TRBC-specific oligonucleotide, was used to synthesize first-strand cDNA from all RNA. All cDNA was treated with uracil-DNA glycosylase and then went through a first 18-cycle PCR with the universal primers M1SS and BC2_uni_R. The authors' pipeline ran thus. For normalization, 1 million high-quality reads, each with a distinct molecular identifier, were randomly selected from each sample. Reads with shared molecular identifiers were discarded instead of being binned into consensus sequences. MiTCR, with a Q25 quality threshold and the strictest error-elimination algorithm, was used for CDR3 identification, clonotype clustering and error correction. A nonparametric unseen species model using Euler transformation provided a lower-bound estimate of total TCR beta diversity. TCRdb reprocessed the public reads (quality trimming at Q25 with fastp, clone calling with MiXCR) and kept in-frame beta chains. Each CDR3 protein gets just one entry, which takes the most common genes and DNA from the rows behind it. TCRdb's processing, not the authors', yielded these V and J calls. The sample table lists 1,500,000 or so distinct CDR3 sequences, under 55% of them with a count of one. The ten biggest clones cover about 4% of the sample.

Donors were roughly 40 systemically healthy Caucasian individuals from Russia aged roughly 6 to 100 years. Around 9.7 milliliters of peripheral blood were collected from each donor into EDTA-treated Vacutainer tubes. Ficoll-Paque density-gradient centrifugation was used to isolate PBMCs, with at least 7 million obtained per sample. Trizol reagent was used to extract total RNA from the PBMCs, yielding at least 6 micrograms per sample. For every donor, an aliquot of PBMCs went through flow cytometry to measure the percentages of naive CD45RAhigh/CD27high T cells. Remarks on this clonotype: Its antigen specificity is not known. One end of the junction does not line up with germline, which may come from a read error.

This TCR was sampled from a woman between 18 and 29 years old in good health. Rearrangement joined TRBV6-2 or TRBV6-3 to TRBJ2-5; the D element might be TRBD1 or TRBD2, as each aligns at 6 bases. The material sequenced was blood. The sequenced DNA: TGTGTCAGCAGTGGGGGGCCCGCTTGGGAGACCCAGTACTTC. The encoded protein is CVSSGGPAWETQYF.